One sample yielded the 19 T cell receptor beta chains listed below, sequenced in a study of beta chain features in type 1 diabetes. The entirety of the isolated RNA underwent reverse transcription, so expressed TCRB transcripts were sequenced. Sequencing used immunoSEQ multiplex PCR; TCRdb keeps in-frame clones, though not all of them. Of 250,000 to 350,000 clones listed, more than 9.5% are singletons. The source material was naive CD4+ T cells from blood. Receptors originate from a woman aged 25-40 years in good health.

The chain uses TRBV4-3 and TRBJ2-7; D gene uncertain. Germline V gene sequence: CDR1 LGHNA, CDR2 YSLEER. This CDR3 has 15 residues. V lost 0 bases and J 4 bases, leaving 13 bases between the germline ends. For the CDR3, the DNA is TGCGCCAGCAGCCAAGATCTGAGGATCGGGTACGAGCAGTACTTC. Residues: CASSQDLRIGYEQYF.

The chain combines TRBV25-1 with TRBJ2-5; 8 bases are a match to TRBD1. Germline loops: CDR1 MGHDK, CDR2 SYGVNS. V trimming: 0 bases; J trimming: 3 bases; junction bases outside the gene matches: 6. The CDR3 spans 16 residues. The CDR3 DNA reads as TGTGCCAGCAGTGAATATCCGGACAGGGCCAAAGAGACCCAGTACTTC. It codes for CASSEYPDRAKETQYF.

This clone was seen more than once but under ten times. This chain uses TRBV4-2 with TRBJ2-7, with 7 bases aligning to TRBD2. V was pared by 1 base and J by 6 bases, with 6 bases of the junction left unmatched. This CDR3 has 14 amino acids. The germline CDR1 and CDR2 sequences are LGHNA and YNFKEQ. The CDR3 here is CASSQGREAGEQYF. DNA of the CDR3: TGTGCCAGCAGCCAAGGTCGGGAGGCGGGCGAGCAGTACTTC.

This clone has just a few counts. The chain uses TRBV19 and TRBJ1-1; D not resolved. The CDR3 runs to 15 residues. V was trimmed by 1 base and J by 2 bases, leaving 11 bases between them. Germline V gives CDR1 LNHDA, CDR2 SQIVND (reference sequence). CDR3 protein: CASSIARAVNTEAFF. The CDR3 nucleotides are TGTGCCAGTAGTATAGCGAGGGCGGTAAACACTGAAGCTTTCTTT.

For the CDR3, the DNA is TGTGCCAGCTCACCCCGGGGGGCGTATGAAAAACTGTTTTTT. It translates to CASSPRGAYEKLFF. The chain uses TRBV18 and TRBJ1-4; D might be TRBD1 (6 bases). V shed 3 bases and J shed 6 bases, with 11 bases lying between them. Germline lookup yields CDR1 KGHSH and CDR2 LQKENI. The CDR3 is 14 residues long.

This clone was found a few times. This sequence joins TRBV29-1 and TRBJ2-2, with 10 bases lining up with TRBD2. Germline-derived CDR1 and CDR2 are SQVTM and ANQGSEA. V dropped 7 bases and J dropped 2; count of bases not matched to a gene: 4. The CDR3 is made up of 14 amino acids. The CDR3 sequence: CSGLAGVNTGELFF. DNA for the CDR3: TGCAGCGGTCTAGCGGGAGTTAACACCGGGGAGCTGTTTTTT.

This clone was recorded once. The chain couples TRBV15 to TRBJ2-1; 9 nucleotides match TRBD2. CDR1 LNHNV and CDR2 YYDKDF come from the germline V gene (reference sequence). CDR3 size: 15 residues. J gave up 6 bases and V 1 base, and 4 bases lay outside the gene matches. This chain's CDR3 is CATSRVAGVGNEQFF. In DNA, the CDR3 is TGTGCCACCAGCAGAGTAGCGGGAGTTGGCAATGAGCAGTTCTTC.

This clone has only a few counts. The rearrangement uses TRBV5-4 and TRBJ2-5; TRBD2 matches at 12 bases. This CDR3 has 15 residues. Germline CDR1 reads SGHNT; CDR2 reads YYREEE (reference sequence). J gave up 4 bases and V 3 bases, and 4 bases lay outside the gene matches. CDR3: CASSWGLAGGETQYF. CDR3 coding DNA: TGTGCCAGCAGCTGGGGACTAGCGGGTGGAGAGACCCAGTACTTC.

This clone was recorded a few times. This chain links TRBV4-2 with TRBJ2-5; TRBD2 agrees at 8 bases. Unmatched junction bases numbered 8, after V lost 4 bases and J lost 4 bases. The CDR3 covers 15 residues. Germline CDR1 LGHNA, CDR2 YNFKEQ. CDR3 coding DNA: TGTGCCAGCAGCCCGGCGGGGGGAGGGCCAGAGACCCAGTACTTC. Amino acid sequence: CASSPAGGGPETQYF.

The chain recombines TRBV2 with TRBJ1-5; D may be TRBD1 (6 bases). The germline V and J ends were trimmed by 4 bases and 4 bases, with 8 bases remaining between them. CDR1 and CDR2 from the germline V gene are SNHLY and FYNNEI. The CDR3 runs to 13 residues. The CDR3 region has the DNA TGTGCCAGCAGTGCAGACAGGAATCAGCCCCAGCATTTT. Its translation: CASSADRNQPQHF.

This clone was seen a handful of times. The rearrangement links TRBV4-3 to TRBJ2-1; 11 nucleotides agree with TRBD2. V trimming: 1 base; J trimming: 5 bases; junction bases outside the gene matches: 4. Germline CDR1 LGHNA, CDR2 YSLEER. The CDR3 sequence is 16 residues long. CDR3 coding DNA: TGCGCCAGCAGCCAAGGGGCTAGCGGGGGGAACAATGAGCAGTTCTTC. This translates into CASSQGASGGNNEQFF.

The V and J genes are TRBV25-1 and TRBJ1-5; 9 positions match TRBD1. CDR3 size: 16 residues. After removal of 7 bases from V and 3 bases from J, the junction contained 10 bases not matched to a gene. CDR1 is MGHDK and CDR2 is SYGVNS in the germline V gene. CDR3 sequence (DNA): TGTGCCAGCACCCCCGGGGGGACAGGGACCAATCAGCCCCAGCATTTT. It specifies CASTPGGTGTNQPQHF.

This clone was counted a few times. The rearrangement uses TRBV19 and TRBJ2-7, with 10 bases aligning to TRBD2. The CDR3 covers 16 residues. Germline-derived CDR1 and CDR2 are LNHDA and SQIVND (reference sequence). Trimming at V came to 5 bases and at J to 2 bases, leaving 9 bases not matched to a gene. The CDR3 DNA sequence: TGTGCCAGTAGTGACCCCGGGACTAGCGTCGCCTACGAGCAGTACTTC. Translated: CASSDPGTSVAYEQYF.

The chain has TRBV11-2 and TRBJ2-6; no definite D call. CDR3 length: 16 amino acids. Trimming shortened V by 9 bases and J by 0 bases, and 15 bases separated the two germline ends. Per the germline V gene, CDR1 is SGHAT and CDR2 is FQNNGV. The CDR3 protein is CASPGSKSSGANVLTF. CDR3 DNA: TGTGCCAGTCCGGGTTCCAAAAGCTCTGGGGCCAACGTCCTGACTTTC. The whole variable domain, filled in from reference TRBV11-2 and TRBJ2-6, reads EAGVAQSPRYKIIEKRQSVAFWCNPISGHATLYWYQQILGQGPKLLIQFQNNGVVDDSQLPKDRFSAERLKGVDSTLKIQPAKLEDSAVYLCASPGSKSSGANVLTFGAGSRLTVL.

The gene calls are TRBV27 and TRBJ2-1; D might be TRBD2 (5 bases). Germline V gene lookup returns CDR1 MNHEY and CDR2 SMNVEV (reference sequence). V lost 3 bases, J lost 10 bases, and 13 bases lay in between. This CDR3 comprises 13 residues. CDR3 DNA: TGTGCCAGCAGTTTTGCAGAGGGAAGGGAGCAGTTCTTC. Protein sequence: CASSFAEGREQFF.

This clone has a count of ten or more. This chain connects TRBV29-1 to TRBJ2-3; TRBD2 aligns across 7 bases. From germline, CDR1 is SQVTM and CDR2 ANQGSEA. The CDR3 runs to 13 residues. With V trimmed by 7 bases and J by 4 bases, 8 bases remained unmatched. CDR3 residues: CSGSGTTADTQYF. CDR3 DNA: TGCAGCGGTTCCGGGACTACCGCAGATACGCAGTATTTT.

This clone was counted between two and nine times. This rearrangement joins TRBV7-6 to TRBJ1-1; TRBD1 matches at 10 bases. CDR3 length equals 16 residues. Germline values: CDR1 SGHVS, CDR2 FNYEAQ. After removal of 5 bases from V and 0 bases from J, the junction contained 6 bases not matched to a gene. The CDR3, as DNA: TGTGCCAGCAGCCCCAGACAGGGGGCTGTGAACACTGAAGCTTTCTTT. Encoded protein: CASSPRQGAVNTEAFF.

The chain carries TRBV5-4 and TRBJ2-7; 7 nucleotides align to TRBD1. The CDR3 totals 15 residues. Germline V gives CDR1 SGHNT, CDR2 YYREEE (reference sequence). V was clipped by 4 bases and J by 2 bases; unmatched bases: 9. CDR3: CASSPAPGQTYEQYF. DNA of the CDR3: TGTGCCAGCAGCCCAGCTCCGGGACAGACCTACGAGCAGTACTTC. Drawing the rest from reference TRBV5-4 and TRBJ2-7, the complete variable domain is ETGVTQSPTHLIKTRGQQVTLRCSSQSGHNTVSWYQQALGQGPQFIFQYYREEENGRGNFPPRFSGLQFPNYSSELNVNALELDDSALYLCASSPAPGQTYEQYFGPGTRLTVT.

The chain joins TRBV10-3 to TRBJ2-5; TRBD2 agrees at 10 bases. Trimming took 2 bases from V and 4 from J; bases not matched to a gene: 4. The CDR3 consists of 15 residues. Per the germline V gene, CDR1 is ENHRY and CDR2 is SYGVKD. In DNA, the CDR3 is TGTGCCATCAGTGAGGCTAGCGGGAGTGGAGAGACCCAGTACTTC. Amino acids: CAISEASGSGETQYF.